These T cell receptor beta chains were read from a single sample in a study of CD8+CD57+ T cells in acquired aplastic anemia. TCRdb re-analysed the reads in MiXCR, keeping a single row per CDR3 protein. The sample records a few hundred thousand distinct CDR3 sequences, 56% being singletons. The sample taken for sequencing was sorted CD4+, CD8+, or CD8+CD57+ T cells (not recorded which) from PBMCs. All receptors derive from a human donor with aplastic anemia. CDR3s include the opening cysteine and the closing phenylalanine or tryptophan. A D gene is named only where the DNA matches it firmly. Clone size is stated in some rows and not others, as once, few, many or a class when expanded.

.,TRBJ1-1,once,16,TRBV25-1,CASSDPSSGSDTEAFF,TGTGCCAGCAGTGACCCCTCGTCGGGGTCGGATACTGAAGCTTTCTTT
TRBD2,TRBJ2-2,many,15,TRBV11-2,CASSLVLAGSGELFF,TGTGCCAGCAGCTTAGTGTTAGCGGGGTCCGGGGAGCTGTTTTTT
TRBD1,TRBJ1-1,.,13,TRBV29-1,CSVDPGGNTEAFF,TGCAGCGTTGATCCAGGGGGCAACACTGAAGCTTTCTTT
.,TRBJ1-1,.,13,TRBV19,CASSPYGGSEAFF,TGTGCCAGTAGCCCTTACGGGGGCAGTGAAGCTTTCTTT
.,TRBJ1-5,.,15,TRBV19,CASSIRQGGYQPQHF,TGTGCCAGTAGTATAAGGCAGGGAGGGTATCAGCCCCAGCATTTT
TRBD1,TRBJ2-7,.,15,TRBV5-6,CASSYRDRGFYEQYF,TGTGCCAGCAGCTACCGGGACAGGGGCTTCTACGAGCAGTACTTC
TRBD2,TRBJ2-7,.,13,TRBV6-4,CASSDSRGSEQYF,TGTGCCAGCAGTGACTCGCGGGGGAGCGAGCAGTACTTC
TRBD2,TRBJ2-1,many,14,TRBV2,CASRLAGGLNEQFF,TGTGCCAGCAGACTAGCGGGGGGTCTCAATGAGCAGTTCTTC
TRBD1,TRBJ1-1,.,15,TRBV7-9,CASSLSTGGYTEAFF,TGTGCCAGCAGCTTATCCACAGGGGGGTACACTGAAGCTTTCTTT
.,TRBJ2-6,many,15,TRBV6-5,CASTIAASGANVLTF,TGTGCCAGCACAATCGCCGCCTCTGGGGCCAACGTCCTGACTTTC
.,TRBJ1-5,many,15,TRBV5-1,CASSLAAGSNQPQHF,TGCGCCAGCAGCTTGGCAGCGGGTAGCAATCAGCCCCAGCATTTT
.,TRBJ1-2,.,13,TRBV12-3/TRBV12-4,CASRPDLLYGYTF,TGTGCCAGCAGACCGGACCTCCTCTATGGCTACACCTTC
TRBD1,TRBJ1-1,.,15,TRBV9,CASSGYSGGNTEAFF,TGTGCCAGCAGCGGGTATTCAGGGGGGAACACTGAAGCTTTCTTT
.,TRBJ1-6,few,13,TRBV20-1,CSANDRLSSPLHF,TGCAGTGCTAATGACAGGTTGAGTTCACCCCTCCACTTT
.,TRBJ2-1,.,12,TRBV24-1,CATRGTHNEQFF,TGTGCCACCAGAGGGACCCACAATGAGCAGTTCTTC
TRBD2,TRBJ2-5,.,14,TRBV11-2,CASSPVNSGETQYF,TGTGCCAGCAGCCCGGTGAATAGCGGGGAGACCCAGTACTTC
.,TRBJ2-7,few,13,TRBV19,CASSIRDTYEQYF,TGTGCCAGTAGTATCCGGGACACCTACGAGCAGTACTTC
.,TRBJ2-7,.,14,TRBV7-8,CASSARVGVYEQYF,TGTGCCAGCAGCGCCAGGGTCGGCGTATACGAGCAGTACTTC
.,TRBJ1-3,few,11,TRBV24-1,CATSERNTIYF,TGTGCCACCAGTGAACGAAACACCATATATTTT
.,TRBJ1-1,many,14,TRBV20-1,CSATAGGAVTEAFF,TGCAGTGCTACGGCCGGAGGGGCTGTGACTGAAGCTTTCTTT
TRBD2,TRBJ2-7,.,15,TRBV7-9,CASSFLAGGINEQYF,TGTGCCAGCAGTTTTCTAGCGGGGGGCATCAATGAGCAGTACTTC
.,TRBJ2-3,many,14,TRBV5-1,CASSPELIVGTQYF,TGCGCCAGCAGCCCCGAGCTGATAGTAGGTACGCAGTATTTT
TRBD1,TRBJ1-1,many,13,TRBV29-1,CSVKQGEYTEAFF,TGCAGCGTGAAACAGGGGGAGTACACTGAAGCTTTCTTT
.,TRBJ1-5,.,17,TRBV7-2,CASSLGGSGPEGQPQHF,TGTGCCAGCAGCTTAGGAGGATCAGGGCCCGAGGGTCAGCCCCAGCATTTT